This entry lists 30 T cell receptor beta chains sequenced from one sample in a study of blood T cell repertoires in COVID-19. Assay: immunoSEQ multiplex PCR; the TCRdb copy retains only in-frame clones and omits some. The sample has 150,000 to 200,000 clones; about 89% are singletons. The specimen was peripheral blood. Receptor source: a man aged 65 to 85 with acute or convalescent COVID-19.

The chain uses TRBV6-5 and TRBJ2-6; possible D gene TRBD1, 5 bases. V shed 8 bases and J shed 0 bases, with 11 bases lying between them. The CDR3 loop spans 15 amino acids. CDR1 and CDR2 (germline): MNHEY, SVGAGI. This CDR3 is CASAAQGSGANVLTF. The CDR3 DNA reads TGTGCCAGCGCAGCGCAGGGCTCTGGGGCCAACGTCCTGACTTTC.

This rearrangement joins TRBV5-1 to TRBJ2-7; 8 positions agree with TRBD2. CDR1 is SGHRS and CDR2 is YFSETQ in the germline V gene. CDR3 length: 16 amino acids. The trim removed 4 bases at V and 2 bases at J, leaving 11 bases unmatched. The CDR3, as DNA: TGCGCCAGCAGCCCGGACGGCGGGAGGAGGACCTACGAGCAGTACTTC. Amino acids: CASSPDGGRRTYEQYF.

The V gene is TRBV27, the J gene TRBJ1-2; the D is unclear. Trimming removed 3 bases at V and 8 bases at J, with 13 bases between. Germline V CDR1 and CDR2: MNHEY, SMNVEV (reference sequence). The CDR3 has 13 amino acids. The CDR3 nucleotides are TGTGCCAGCAGTTTTGCGGGCGTAGGAGGCTACACCTTC. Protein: CASSFAGVGGYTF.

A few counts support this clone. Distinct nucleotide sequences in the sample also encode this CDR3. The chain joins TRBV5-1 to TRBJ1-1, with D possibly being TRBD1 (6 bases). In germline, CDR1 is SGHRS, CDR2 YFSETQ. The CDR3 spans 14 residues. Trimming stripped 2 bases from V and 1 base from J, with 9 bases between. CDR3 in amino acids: CASSLTTGNTEAFF. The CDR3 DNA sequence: TGCGCCAGCAGCTTAACGACAGGGAACACTGAAGCTTTCTTT.

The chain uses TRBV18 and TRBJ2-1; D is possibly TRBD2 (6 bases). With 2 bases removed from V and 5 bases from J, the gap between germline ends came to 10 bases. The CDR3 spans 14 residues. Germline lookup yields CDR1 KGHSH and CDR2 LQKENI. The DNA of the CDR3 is TGTGCCAGCTCACCAGCCCAGCGGGACAATGAGCAGTTCTTC. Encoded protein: CASSPAQRDNEQFF.

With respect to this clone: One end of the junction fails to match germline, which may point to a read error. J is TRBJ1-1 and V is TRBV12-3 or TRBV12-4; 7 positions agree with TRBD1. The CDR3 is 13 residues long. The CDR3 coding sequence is TGTGCCAGCAGAGGGGGCCCGAACCCTGAAGCTTTCTTT. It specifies CASRGGPNPEAFF.

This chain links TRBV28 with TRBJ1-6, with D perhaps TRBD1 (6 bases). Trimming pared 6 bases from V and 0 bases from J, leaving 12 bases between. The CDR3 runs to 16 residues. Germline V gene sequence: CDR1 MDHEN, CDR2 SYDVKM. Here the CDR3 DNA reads TGTGCCAGCAGCCAGGGACACAGCTCCTATAATTCACCCCTCCACTTT. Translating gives CASSQGHSSYNSPLHF.

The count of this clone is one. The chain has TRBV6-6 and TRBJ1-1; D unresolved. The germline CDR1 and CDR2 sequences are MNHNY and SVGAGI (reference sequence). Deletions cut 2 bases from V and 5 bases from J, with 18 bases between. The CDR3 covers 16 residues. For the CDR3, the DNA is TGTGCCAGCAGTTACCCCGAAGGAAAACTGAGGACTGAAGCTTTCTTT. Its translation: CASSYPEGKLRTEAFF.

The CDR3 protein is CATSDGRRGYTF. CDR3 DNA sequence: TGTGCCACCAGTGACGGGAGGAGGGGCTACACCTTC. The chain joins TRBV24-1 to TRBJ1-2; the D is unclear. Trimming cost V 4 bases and J 8 bases, with 10 bases left between them. This CDR3 comprises 12 residues. The germline V gene has CDR1 KGHDR and CDR2 SFDVKD.

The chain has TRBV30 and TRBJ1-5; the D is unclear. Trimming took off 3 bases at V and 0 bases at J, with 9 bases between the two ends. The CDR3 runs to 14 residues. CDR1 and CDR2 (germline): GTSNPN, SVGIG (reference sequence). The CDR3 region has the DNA TGTGCCTGGAGCCGGGAATATAGCAATCAGCCCCAGCATTTT. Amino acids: CAWSREYSNQPQHF.

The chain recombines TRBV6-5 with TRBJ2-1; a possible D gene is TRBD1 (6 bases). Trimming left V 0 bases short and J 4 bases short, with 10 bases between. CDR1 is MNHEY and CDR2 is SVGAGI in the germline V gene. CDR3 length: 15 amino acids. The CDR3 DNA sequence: TGTGCCAGCAGTTACTCAACCGGGACATACAATGAGCAGTTCTTC. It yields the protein CASSYSTGTYNEQFF.

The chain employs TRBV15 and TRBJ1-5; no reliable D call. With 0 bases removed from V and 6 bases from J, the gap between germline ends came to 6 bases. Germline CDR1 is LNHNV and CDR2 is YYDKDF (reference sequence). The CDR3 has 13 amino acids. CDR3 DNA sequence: TGTGCCACCAGCAGAGATCCGGGTCAGCCCCAGCATTTT. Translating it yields CATSRDPGQPQHF. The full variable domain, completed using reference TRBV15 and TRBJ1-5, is DAMVIQNPRYQVTQFGKPVTLSCSQTLNHNVMYWYQQKSSQAPKLLFHYYDKDFNNEADTPDNFQSRRPNTSFCFLDIRSPGLGDTAMYLCATSRDPGQPQHFGDGTRLSIL.

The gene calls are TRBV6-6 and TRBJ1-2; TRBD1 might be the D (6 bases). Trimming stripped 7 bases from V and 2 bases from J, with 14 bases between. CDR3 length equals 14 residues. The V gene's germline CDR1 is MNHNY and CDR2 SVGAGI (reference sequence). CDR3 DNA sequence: TGTGCCAGCATCCCGGGGGGCTCCAACTATGGCTACACCTTC. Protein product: CASIPGGSNYGYTF.

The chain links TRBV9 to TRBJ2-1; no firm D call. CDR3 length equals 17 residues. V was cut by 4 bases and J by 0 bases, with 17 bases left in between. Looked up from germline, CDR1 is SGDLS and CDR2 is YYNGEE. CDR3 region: CASSLHELSVSYNEQFF. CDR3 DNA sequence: TGTGCCAGCAGCCTGCACGAGCTCTCTGTCTCCTACAATGAGCAGTTCTTC.

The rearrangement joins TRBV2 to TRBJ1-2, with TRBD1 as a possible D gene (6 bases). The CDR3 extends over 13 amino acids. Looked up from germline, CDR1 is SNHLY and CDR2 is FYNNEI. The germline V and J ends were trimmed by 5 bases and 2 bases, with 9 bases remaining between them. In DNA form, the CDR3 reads TGTGCCAGCAGTCTGGACAGCAACTATGGCTACACCTTC. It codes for CASSLDSNYGYTF.

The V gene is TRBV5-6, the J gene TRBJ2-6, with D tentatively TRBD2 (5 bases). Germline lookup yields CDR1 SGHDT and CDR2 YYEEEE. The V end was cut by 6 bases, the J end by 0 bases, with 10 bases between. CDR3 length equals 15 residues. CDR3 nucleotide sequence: TGTGCCAGCACTTACGGGATCTCTGGGGCCAACGTCCTGACTTTC. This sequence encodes CASTYGISGANVLTF.

The CDR3 loop reads CASSYSTGVEAFF. The CDR3 region has the DNA TGTGCCAGCAGTTACTCTACAGGGGTTGAAGCTTTCTTT. The chain couples TRBV6-2 or TRBV6-3 to TRBJ1-1; TRBD1 aligns across 7 bases. CDR3 length: 13 amino acids. Germline-derived CDR1 and CDR2 are MNHEY and SVGEGT. V was clipped by 0 bases and J by 7 bases; unmatched bases: 2.

The CDR3 region is CASSYSTGYEQYF. CDR3 nucleotide sequence: TGTGCCAGCAGTTACTCGACTGGCTACGAGCAGTACTTC. The V gene is TRBV6-5, the J gene TRBJ2-7, with D uncertain. The ends were cut back, 0 bases at V and 3 bases at J, with 6 bases in the middle. There are 13 residues in the CDR3. The germline V gene encodes CDR1 MNHEY and CDR2 SVGAGI.

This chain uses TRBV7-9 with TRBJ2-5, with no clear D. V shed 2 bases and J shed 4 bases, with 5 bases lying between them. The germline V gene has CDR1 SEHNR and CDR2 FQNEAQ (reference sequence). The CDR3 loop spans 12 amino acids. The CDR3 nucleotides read TGTGCCAGCAGCTTACTAGGAGAGACCCAGTACTTC. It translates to CASSLLGETQYF.

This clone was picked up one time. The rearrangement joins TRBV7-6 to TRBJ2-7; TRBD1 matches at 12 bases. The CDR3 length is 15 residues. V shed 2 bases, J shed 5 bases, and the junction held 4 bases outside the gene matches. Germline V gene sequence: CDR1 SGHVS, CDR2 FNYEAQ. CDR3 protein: CASSLIGTGGHEQYF. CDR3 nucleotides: TGTGCCAGCAGCTTAATCGGGACAGGGGGCCACGAGCAGTACTTC. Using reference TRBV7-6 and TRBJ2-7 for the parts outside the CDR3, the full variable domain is GAGVSQSPRYKVTKRGQDVALRCDPISGHVSLYWYRQALGQGPEFLTYFNYEAQQDKSGLPNDRFSAERPEGSISTLTIQRTEQRDSAMYRCASSLIGTGGHEQYFGPGTRLTVT.

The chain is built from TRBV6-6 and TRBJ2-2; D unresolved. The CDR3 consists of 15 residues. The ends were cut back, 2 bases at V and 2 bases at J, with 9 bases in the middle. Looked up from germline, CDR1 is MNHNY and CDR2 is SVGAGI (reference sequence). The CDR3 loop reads CASSYAQTNTGELFF. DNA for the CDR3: TGTGCCAGCAGTTACGCCCAGACTAACACCGGGGAGCTGTTTTTT.

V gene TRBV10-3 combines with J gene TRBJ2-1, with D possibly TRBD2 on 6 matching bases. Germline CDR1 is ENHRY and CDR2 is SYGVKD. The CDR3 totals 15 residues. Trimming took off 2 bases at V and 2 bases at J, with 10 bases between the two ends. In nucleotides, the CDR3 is TGTGCCATCAGTGAGGCCGGGGGTACCTACAATGAGCAGTTCTTC. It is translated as CAISEAGGTYNEQFF.

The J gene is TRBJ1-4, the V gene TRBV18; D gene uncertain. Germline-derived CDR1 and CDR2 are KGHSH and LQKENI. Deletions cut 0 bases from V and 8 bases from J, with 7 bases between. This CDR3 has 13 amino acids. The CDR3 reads CASSPPGEEKLFF. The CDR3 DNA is TGTGCCAGCTCACCACCCGGGGAGGAAAAACTGTTTTTT.

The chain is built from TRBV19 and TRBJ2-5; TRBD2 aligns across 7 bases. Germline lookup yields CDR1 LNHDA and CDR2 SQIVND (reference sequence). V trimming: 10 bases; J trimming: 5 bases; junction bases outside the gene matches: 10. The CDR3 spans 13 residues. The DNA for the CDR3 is TGTGCCACCCAGCGGGGTATAGGGGAGACCCAGTACTTC. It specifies CATQRGIGETQYF.

This CDR3 is CATSGPTGNYGYTF. The CDR3 coding sequence is TGTGCCACCAGTGGTCCAACAGGAAACTATGGCTACACCTTC. The chain has TRBV24-1 and TRBJ1-2; D is possibly TRBD1 (5 bases). The CDR3 totals 14 residues. The germline V gene has CDR1 KGHDR and CDR2 SFDVKD. V shed 5 bases and J shed 2 bases, with 11 bases lying between them.

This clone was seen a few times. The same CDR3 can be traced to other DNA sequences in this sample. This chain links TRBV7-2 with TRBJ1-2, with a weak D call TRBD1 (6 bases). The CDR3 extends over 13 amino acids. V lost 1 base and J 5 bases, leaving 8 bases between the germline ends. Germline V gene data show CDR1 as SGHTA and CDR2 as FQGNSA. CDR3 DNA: TGTGCCAGCAGCTTAGGACAGGATTATGGCTACACCTTC. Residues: CASSLGQDYGYTF.

The CDR3: CASSVATGSGYEQYF. The DNA of the CDR3 is TGTGCCAGCAGCGTAGCCACGGGATCAGGCTACGAGCAGTACTTC. The genes are TRBV9 and TRBJ2-7; possibly TRBD2 for D (5 bases). Germline values: CDR1 SGDLS, CDR2 YYNGEE. CDR3 length: 15 residues. V dropped 0 bases and J dropped 3 bases, with 13 bases sitting between them.

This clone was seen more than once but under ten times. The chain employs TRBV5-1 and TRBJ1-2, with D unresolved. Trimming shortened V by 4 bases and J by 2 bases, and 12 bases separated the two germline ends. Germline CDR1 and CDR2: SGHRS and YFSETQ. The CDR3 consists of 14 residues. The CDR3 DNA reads TGCGCCAGCAGCCCGGGAAGCGGAAACTATGGCTACACCTTC. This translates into CASSPGSGNYGYTF.

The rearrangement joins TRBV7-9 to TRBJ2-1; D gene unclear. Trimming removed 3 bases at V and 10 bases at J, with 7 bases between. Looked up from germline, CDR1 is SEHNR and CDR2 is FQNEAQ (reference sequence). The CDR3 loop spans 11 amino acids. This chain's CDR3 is CASSLGFEQFF. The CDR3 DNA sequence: TGTGCCAGCAGCTTGGGCTTCGAGCAGTTCTTC.

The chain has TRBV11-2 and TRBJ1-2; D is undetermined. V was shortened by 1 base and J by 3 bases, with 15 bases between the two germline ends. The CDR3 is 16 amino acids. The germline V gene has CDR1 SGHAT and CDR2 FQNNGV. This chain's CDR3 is CASSLVRRTRHYGYTF. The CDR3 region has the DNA TGTGCCAGCAGCTTAGTTCGCCGGACTAGGCACTATGGCTACACCTTC.